One sample yielded the 30 T cell receptor beta chains listed below, sequenced in a study of T cell changes during pregnancy in multiple sclerosis. The table came from immunoSEQ multiplex PCR; TCRdb's copy has only in-frame clones and leaves some out. This table holds some 99,000 clones, around 90% found once. The source material was peripheral blood, sampled after pregnancy. The receptor source for this set is a female donor in good health, enrolled as a control in a pregnancy study.

The chain is built from TRBV19 and TRBJ1-5; D may be TRBD1 (5 bases). Germline CDR1 LNHDA, CDR2 SQIVND (reference sequence). The V end lost 4 bases, the J end lost 4 bases, and 14 bases lay between the germline ends. The CDR3 has 15 amino acids. CDR3 loop: CASSNQGTQNQPQHF. The CDR3 DNA reads as TGTGCCAGTAGTAATCAGGGAACCCAGAATCAGCCCCAGCATTTT.

The rearrangement joins TRBV10-3 to TRBJ2-2, with D unclear. This CDR3 is built from 14 residues. The germline CDR1 and CDR2 sequences are ENHRY and SYGVKD. Trimming removed 7 bases at V and 3 bases at J, with 12 bases between. CDR3 sequence reads: CAINARQDTGELFF. In DNA, the CDR3 is TGTGCCATCAACGCTCGGCAGGACACCGGGGAGCTGTTTTTT.

The J gene is TRBJ2-1, the V gene TRBV11-3; 14 nucleotides align to TRBD2. CDR3 length: 15 amino acids. CDR1 is SGHNT and CDR2 is YENEEA in the germline V gene. With V trimmed by 5 bases and J by 9 bases, 6 bases remained unmatched. CDR3 region: CASSLGLAGGGEQFF. CDR3 nucleotides: TGTGCCAGCAGCCTAGGACTAGCGGGAGGTGGTGAGCAGTTCTTC.

The rearrangement uses TRBV11-2 and TRBJ2-5; 10 bases fit TRBD1. The end of the DNA is better explained by TRBJ2-7, so the J call may be wrong. The CDR3 runs 17 residues. Per the germline V gene, CDR1 is SGHAT and CDR2 is FQNNGV. CDR3 protein: CASRPGLRGTGAYEQYF. Written as DNA, the CDR3 is TGTGCCAGCAGGCCAGGGCTAAGGGGGACAGGGGCCTACGAGCAGTACTTC.

This chain links TRBV19 with TRBJ1-2, with D possibly matching TRBD1 (5 bases). Germline V gene lookup returns CDR1 LNHDA and CDR2 SQIVND (reference sequence). This CDR3 has 13 amino acids. The ends were cut back, 9 bases at V and 5 bases at J, with 16 bases in the middle. CDR3 nucleotides: TGTGCCAGAAGGGGTCTCAATTCTTATGGCTACACCTTC. It yields the protein CARRGLNSYGYTF.

The V call is TRBV10-3, the J call TRBJ1-1; 11 bases are a match to TRBD1. Unmatched junction bases numbered 3, after V lost 6 bases and J lost 6 bases. Germline-derived CDR1 and CDR2 are ENHRY and SYGVKD. The CDR3 has 13 amino acids. The CDR3, as DNA: TGTGCCATCAGGGACAGGGGGCAGGCTGAAGCTTTCTTT. Translating it yields CAIRDRGQAEAFF.

The chain is built from TRBV5-4 and TRBJ1-2; perhaps TRBD1 as D (6 bases). The V gene lost 2 bases and the J gene lost 0 bases, with 20 bases spanning the gap. Germline V CDR1 and CDR2: SGHNT, YYREEE (reference sequence). This CDR3 comprises 18 residues. CDR3 residues: CASSFGLGGRGANYGYTF. The CDR3 DNA is TGTGCCAGCAGCTTCGGTTTGGGCGGGAGGGGGGCTAACTATGGCTACACCTTC. The complete variable domain, with remaining parts taken from reference TRBV5-4 and TRBJ1-2, reads ETGVTQSPTHLIKTRGQQVTLRCSSQSGHNTVSWYQQALGQGPQFIFQYYREEENGRGNFPPRFSGLQFPNYSSELNVNALELDDSALYLCASSFGLGGRGANYGYTFGSGTRLTVV.

J is TRBJ1-2 and V is TRBV30, with D possibly TRBD1 on 5 matching bases. The V end was cut by 2 bases, the J end by 8 bases, with 15 bases between. The V gene's germline CDR1 is GTSNPN and CDR2 SVGIG (reference sequence). This CDR3 is built from 13 residues. CDR3 loop: CAWSPTGLGGYTF. As DNA, the CDR3 is TGTGCCTGGAGTCCCACAGGACTAGGCGGCTACACCTTC.

This sequence joins TRBV7-9 and TRBJ1-1, with 7 positions matching TRBD1. Germline trimming cut 11 bases from V and 8 bases from J; bases unmatched to any gene: 5. CDR1 and CDR2 (germline): SEHNR, FQNEAQ (reference sequence). The CDR3 is 10 amino acids. The CDR3 DNA sequence: TGTGCCTCAGAGGGGGCAGAAGCTTTCTTT. Its translation: CASEGAEAFF.

The chain combines TRBV9 with TRBJ2-3; 11 nucleotides line up with TRBD2. The J segment lost 2 bases and the V segment lost 6 bases, leaving 5 bases of the junction unmatched. The CDR3 contains 15 residues. Germline-derived CDR1 and CDR2 are SGDLS and YYNGEE. CDR3 protein: CASNPLAGVTDTQYF. The CDR3 region has the DNA TGTGCCAGCAACCCACTAGCGGGGGTCACAGATACGCAGTATTTT. The variable domain in full, with the rest retrieved from reference TRBV9 and TRBJ2-3, is DSGVTQTPKHLITATGQRVTLRCSPRSGDLSVYWYQQSLDQGLQFLIQYYNGEERAKGNILERFSAQQFPDLHSELNLSSLELGDSALYFCASNPLAGVTDTQYFGPGTRLTVL.

V gene TRBV19 combines with J gene TRBJ2-2, with TRBD2 identical over 7 bases. The CDR3 is made up of 15 amino acids. Trimming at V came to 9 bases and at J to 5 bases, leaving 12 bases not matched to a gene. Germline lookup yields CDR1 LNHDA and CDR2 SQIVND (reference sequence). The CDR3 is CASTTGGIRTGELFF. CDR3 bases: TGTGCCAGCACGACCGGGGGGATTCGGACCGGGGAGCTGTTTTTT.

The chain carries TRBV5-1 and TRBJ2-1; possibly TRBD2 for D (6 bases). CDR3 length: 14 residues. With 4 bases removed from V and 5 bases from J, the gap between germline ends came to 13 bases. Germline V gene data show CDR1 as SGHRS and CDR2 as YFSETQ. CDR3 in amino acids: CASSRETGNNEQFF. The CDR3 DNA reads as TGCGCCAGCAGCCGGGAGACGGGGAACAATGAGCAGTTCTTC.

This clone was picked up one time. The gene calls are TRBV7-9 and TRBJ1-5; D gene uncertain. The CDR3 spans 16 residues. Trimming stripped 1 base from V and 7 bases from J, with 17 bases between. Germline assignment: CDR1 SEHNR and CDR2 FQNEAQ (reference sequence). CDR3 region: CASSLEGSGIGQPQHF. DNA for the CDR3: TGTGCCAGCAGCTTAGAGGGCAGCGGGATAGGGCAGCCCCAGCATTTT.

The rearrangement joins TRBV9 to TRBJ2-1, with D tentatively TRBD2 (6 bases). Germline lookup yields CDR1 SGDLS and CDR2 YYNGEE. The CDR3 loop spans 12 amino acids. The V end was cut by 0 bases, the J end by 12 bases, with 10 bases between. The CDR3 DNA reads TGTGCCAGCAGCGTAGGGAGGGCCGGGCAGTTCTTC. As protein: CASSVGRAGQFF.

The rearrangement joins TRBV14 to TRBJ2-2, with D uncertain. Deletions cut 4 bases from V and 4 bases from J, with 10 bases between. This CDR3 is built from 14 residues. Per germline, CDR1 SGHDN and CDR2 FVKESK. As DNA, the CDR3 is TGTGCCAGCAGCCCTTTAGGCGGCACCGGGGAGCTGTTTTTT. It yields the protein CASSPLGGTGELFF.

The genes are TRBV5-4 and TRBJ2-1, with TRBD1 identical over 8 bases. The CDR3 loop spans 14 amino acids. Per the germline V gene, CDR1 is SGHNT and CDR2 is YYREEE (reference sequence). The V segment lost 2 bases and the J segment 7 bases; nucleotides outside the gene matches: 5. The chain's CDR3 is CASSFGQGGNEQFF. Here the CDR3 DNA reads TGTGCCAGCAGCTTTGGACAGGGTGGGAATGAGCAGTTCTTC.

The chain joins TRBV9 to TRBJ1-3, with 11 nucleotides matching TRBD1. In germline, CDR1 is SGDLS, CDR2 YYNGEE. This CDR3 comprises 16 residues. With V trimmed by 4 bases and J by 1 base, 4 bases remained unmatched. The CDR3: CASSLGTGGSGNTIYF. CDR3 nucleotides: TGTGCCAGCAGCCTGGGGACAGGGGGATCTGGAAACACCATATATTTT.

The J gene is TRBJ2-7, the V gene TRBV10-3; D perhaps matches TRBD1 (6 bases). V lost 2 bases and J lost 5, with 16 bases in between. The CDR3 contains 15 residues. The germline V gene encodes CDR1 ENHRY and CDR2 SYGVKD. CDR3 amino acids: CAISEEGRGRDEQYF. The CDR3 DNA is TGTGCCATCAGTGAGGAGGGCAGGGGAAGGGACGAGCAGTACTTC.

This rearrangement joins TRBV30 to TRBJ1-5; the match to TRBD1 covers 8 bases. Per the germline V gene, CDR1 is GTSNPN and CDR2 is SVGIG (reference sequence). V shed 1 base, J shed 3 bases, and the junction held 5 bases outside the gene matches. This CDR3 spans 15 amino acids. The CDR3 region is CAWSEGQDINQPQHF. The CDR3 DNA is TGTGCCTGGAGTGAGGGACAGGATATCAATCAGCCCCAGCATTTT. Full variable domain (remainder filled in from reference TRBV30 and TRBJ1-5): SQTIHQWPATLVQPVGSPLSLECTVEGTSNPNLYWYRQAAGRGLQLLFYSVGIGQISSEVPQNLSASRPQDRQFILSSKKLLLSDSGFYLCAWSEGQDINQPQHFGDGTRLSIL.

The V call is TRBV7-9, the J call TRBJ2-5; D call uncertain. V lost 5 bases and J lost 10, with 14 bases in between. Per the germline V gene, CDR1 is SEHNR and CDR2 is FQNEAQ (reference sequence). This CDR3 contains 12 residues. The CDR3 sequence: CASSREENRQYF. The CDR3 region has the DNA TGTGCCAGCAGCCGAGAAGAGAATCGCCAGTACTTC. Filled out from reference TRBV7-9 and TRBJ2-5, the complete variable domain reads DTGVSQNPRHKITKRGQNVTFRCDPISEHNRLYWYRQTLGQGPEFLTYFQNEAQLEKSRLLSDRFSAERPKGSFSTLEIQRTEQGDSAMYLCASSREENRQYFGPGTRLLVL.

This rearrangement joins TRBV27 to TRBJ2-7; 10 nucleotides line up with TRBD1. Germline CDR1 reads MNHEY; CDR2 reads SMNVEV (reference sequence). With V trimmed by 6 bases and J by 2 bases, 7 bases remained unmatched. The CDR3 loop spans 15 amino acids. CDR3 residues: CASSLRDRGAYEQYF. CDR3 coding DNA: TGTGCCAGCAGCCTCCGGGACAGGGGAGCCTACGAGCAGTACTTC.

The genes are TRBV6-1 and TRBJ2-6, with D tentatively TRBD1 (5 bases). Between the trimmed V and J ends, which lost 3 bases and 4 bases, there was a span of 10 bases. The CDR3 sequence is 15 residues long. Germline V gene lookup returns CDR1 MNHNS and CDR2 SASEGT. CDR3 amino acids: CASSDLGAGANVLTF. For the CDR3, the DNA is TGTGCCAGCAGTGACTTAGGGGCAGGGGCCAACGTCCTGACTTTC.

This sequence joins TRBV5-1 and TRBJ2-1, with TRBD1 matching over 7 bases. The germline V gene encodes CDR1 SGHRS and CDR2 YFSETQ. V lost 2 bases, J lost 8 bases, and 7 bases stayed unmatched. The CDR3 contains 14 residues. The CDR3 here is CASSFTGVSDEQFF. The CDR3 DNA sequence: TGCGCCAGCAGCTTCACAGGGGTGAGCGATGAGCAGTTCTTC.

The rearrangement joins TRBV29-1 to TRBJ2-1, with 7 bases identical to TRBD1. The CDR3 sequence is 14 residues long. Germline-derived CDR1 and CDR2 are SQVTM and ANQGSEA. V lost 3 bases, J lost 4 bases, and 6 bases stayed unmatched. CDR3 amino acids: CSVDRGGGYNEQFF. For the CDR3, the DNA is TGCAGCGTTGATCGAGGGGGCGGGTACAATGAGCAGTTCTTC.

The V gene is TRBV4-1, the J gene TRBJ2-7, with 8 bases that match TRBD1. J gave up 0 bases and V 4 bases, and 5 bases lay outside the gene matches. Germline CDR1 and CDR2: MGHRA and YSYEKL. The CDR3 covers 15 residues. In DNA form, the CDR3 reads TGCGCCAGCAGCCGGGGGGACAGGCTCTCCTACGAGCAGTACTTC. Protein sequence: CASSRGDRLSYEQYF.

The V call is TRBV5-1, the J call TRBJ1-1; maybe TRBD1 (6 bases). Deletions cut 1 base from V and 4 bases from J, with 11 bases between. The germline V gene encodes CDR1 SGHRS and CDR2 YFSETQ. The CDR3 has 14 amino acids. The CDR3 loop is CASSLLRGGTEAFF. In DNA, the CDR3 is TGCGCCAGCAGCTTGCTGAGGGGGGGCACTGAAGCTTTCTTT.

The table lists this clone with a count of one. The chain has TRBV7-8 and TRBJ1-1; tentatively, D is TRBD1 (5 bases). This CDR3 spans 13 amino acids. Trimming stripped 4 bases from V and 1 base from J, with 7 bases between. Germline CDR1 and CDR2: SGHVS and FQNEAQ. Here the CDR3 DNA reads TGTGCCAGCAGCTCTGACAGGAACACTGAAGCTTTCTTT. Encoded protein: CASSSDRNTEAFF.

The rearrangement uses TRBV7-2 and TRBJ2-5; 12 bases line up with TRBD2. Germline V gene data show CDR1 as SGHTA and CDR2 as FQGNSA. Germline trimming cut 5 bases from V and 3 bases from J; bases unmatched to any gene: 4. This CDR3 has 15 amino acids. The CDR3, as DNA: TGTGCCAGCAGCCCTTGGACTAGCGGGGAAGAGACCCAGTACTTC. It translates to CASSPWTSGEETQYF.

The V and J genes are TRBV19 and TRBJ2-7; a weak D match, TRBD2 (6 bases). V was cut by 2 bases and J by 3 bases, with 8 bases left in between. This CDR3 has 13 amino acids. Germline V lookup: CDR1 LNHDA, CDR2 SQIVND (reference sequence). The CDR3 loop is CASSIREFYEQYF. CDR3 bases: TGTGCCAGTAGTATACGGGAGTTCTACGAGCAGTACTTC.

This sequence joins TRBV7-9 and TRBJ1-4; maybe TRBD1 (5 bases). Germline CDR1 reads SEHNR; CDR2 reads FQNEAQ (reference sequence). The CDR3 totals 16 residues. V lost 3 bases and J lost 0, with 11 bases in between. The CDR3 sequence is CASSFLRGATNEKLFF. CDR3 coding DNA: TGTGCCAGCAGCTTCCTTAGGGGCGCAACTAATGAAAAACTGTTTTTT.